The rows below give T cell receptor beta chains drawn from one sample of a study of CD8 T cells in ankylosing spondylitis. In TCRdb, the 5' RACE reads were re-called with MiXCR into one record per CDR3 protein. The table has hundreds of thousands of distinct CDR3 sequences, 9.5% to 15% seen once; the top ten hold about 6.5%. Sequencing was done on a sample of blood, either unsorted or a sorted T cell fraction (not recorded which). The receptors stem from a male donor with ankylosing spondylitis. The CDR3 runs from the conserved cysteine through the conserved F or W. A D gene is named only where the DNA matches it firmly. Clone size is given for some rows only: seen once, a few or many times, or a class if the clone is expanded.

CDR3 length,J gene,clone size,D gene,V gene,CDR3 protein,CDR3 DNA
15,TRBJ2-3,few,.,TRBV3-1,CASSHTQGTQDTQYF,TGTGCCAGCAGCCATACCCAGGGGACTCAAGATACGCAGTATTTT
20,TRBJ1-5,.,TRBD1,TRBV5-1,CASSPGGGTGLSFSNQPQHF,TGCGCCAGCAGCCCTGGGGGAGGGACAGGGCTTTCGTTTAGCAATCAGCCCCAGCATTTT
14,TRBJ2-5,few,.,TRBV6-1,CASSEIRVQETQYF,TGTGCCAGCAGTGAGATAAGGGTCCAAGAGACCCAGTACTTC
13,TRBJ1-2,few,TRBD1,TRBV7-9,CASSDRVNYGYTF,TGTGCCAGCAGCGACAGGGTTAACTATGGCTACACCTTC
18,TRBJ2-3,many,TRBD2,TRBV11-2,CASSASTTGLAGVDTQYF,TGTGCCAGCAGCGCTTCAACAACGGGACTAGCGGGAGTAGATACGCAGTATTTT
14,TRBJ2-3,.,.,TRBV29-1,CSVGTGSSTDTQYF,TGCAGCGTTGGAACGGGTTCCTCCACAGATACGCAGTATTTT
12,TRBJ2-1,few,.,TRBV6-2/TRBV6-3,CASNKGYNEQFF,TGTGCCAGCAACAAAGGGTACAATGAGCAGTTCTTC
21,TRBJ2-7,.,TRBD2,TRBV5-1,CASSLGGGTGSPTIGLVKQYF,TGCGCCAGCAGCCTCGGGGGGGGAACTGGATCTCCGACCATAGGACTAGTCAAGCAGTACTTC
19,TRBJ1-5,.,.,TRBV20-1,CSARDTLPGRRVSNQPQHF,TGCAGTGCTAGAGATACTCTGCCGGGACGTCGGGTTAGCAATCAGCCCCAGCATTTT
12,TRBJ1-2,.,.,TRBV7-9,CASSREGTGYTF,TGTGCCAGCAGTCGCGAGGGGACAGGCTACACCTTC
13,TRBJ2-1,.,.,TRBV6-1,CASSEPRWDEQFF,TGTGCCAGCAGTGAACCTCGATGGGATGAGCAGTTCTTC
17,TRBJ2-1,few,TRBD2,TRBV3-1,CASSNPLGAGVPNEQFF,TGTGCCAGCAGCAACCCGCTAGGGGCGGGAGTCCCCAATGAGCAGTTCTTC
17,TRBJ1-5,many,.,TRBV12-3/TRBV12-4,CASSFSGALLLNQPQHF,TGTGCCAGCAGTTTCTCTGGGGCTCTTCTCCTCAATCAGCCCCAGCATTTT
18,TRBJ2-1,.,TRBD1,TRBV7-6,CASSLALGGGRSISEQFF,TGTGCCAGCAGCTTAGCCCTAGGGGGCGGGCGGTCAATCAGTGAGCAGTTCTTC
16,TRBJ2-1,.,TRBD2,TRBV12-3/TRBV12-4,CASSFGRAGVEGEQFF,TGTGCCAGCAGTTTTGGACGTGCGGGAGTGGAAGGTGAGCAGTTCTTC
13,TRBJ1-1,.,.,TRBV20-1,CSAAGRGNTEAFF,TGCAGTGCCGCGGGGCGGGGGAACACTGAAGCTTTCTTT
13,TRBJ2-1,many,.,TRBV29-1,CSVEDRAYNEQFF,TGCAGCGTTGAAGATCGGGCCTACAATGAGCAGTTCTTC
12,TRBJ2-7,few,.,TRBV20-1,CSASGHSYEQYF,TGCAGTGCTAGTGGACACTCCTACGAGCAGTACTTC
16,TRBJ1-5,many,TRBD1,TRBV12-3/TRBV12-4,CASSPADRGLIQPQHF,TGTGCCAGCAGTCCTGCGGACAGGGGGCTAATTCAGCCCCAGCATTTT
12,TRBJ1-1,few,TRBD1,TRBV7-9,CAIDSGGAKAFF,TGTGCCATCGATTCAGGGGGCGCTAAGGCTTTCTTT
15,TRBJ2-3,few,TRBD2,TRBV10-1,CASSELLAGFDTQYF,TGCGCCAGCAGTGAGCTTCTAGCGGGATTTGATACGCAGTATTTT
15,TRBJ2-5,few,TRBD2,TRBV20-1,CSASAGLAGGETQYF,TGCAGTGCTAGTGCCGGACTAGCGGGAGGAGAGACCCAGTACTTC
14,TRBJ1-5,.,TRBD1,TRBV12-3/TRBV12-4,CASTPPGGRQPQHF,TGTGCCAGCACCCCCCCAGGGGGTCGTCAGCCCCAGCATTTT
14,TRBJ1-4,.,TRBD1,TRBV12-3/TRBV12-4,CASRRDSGGGKLFF,TGTGCCAGCAGAAGGGACAGCGGGGGGGGAAAACTGTTTTTT
17,TRBJ2-7,few,TRBD2,TRBV9,CASSEGLAGGTPYEQYF,TGTGCCAGCAGCGAGGGACTAGCGGGAGGAACCCCCTACGAGCAGTACTTC
16,TRBJ1-1,few,.,TRBV7-2,CASSLGAGRMNTEAFF,TGTGCCAGCAGCTTAGGGGCAGGCCGCATGAACACTGAAGCTTTCTTT
14,TRBJ1-2,once,.,TRBV29-1,CSVEDHRLRYGYTF,TGCAGCGTTGAAGATCATCGGCTCCGTTATGGCTACACCTTC
16,TRBJ2-5,few,TRBD2,TRBV5-1,CASSLVLAGALETQYF,TGCGCCAGCAGCTTGGTACTAGCGGGAGCATTGGAGACCCAGTACTTC